This is a list of T cell receptor beta chains from one sample in a study of blood T cell repertoires in COVID-19. TCRdb's table, derived via immunoSEQ multiplex PCR, lists solely in-frame clones and lacks some. There are about 250,000 clones in the sample; around 88% occur only once, and roughly 8.7% lies in the top ten. The sample consisted of peripheral blood. Receptor source: a middle-aged man with active or convalescent COVID-19. The CDR3 runs from the conserved cysteine through the conserved F or W. A D gene is named only where the DNA matches it firmly. Only part of the rows carry a size: once, few, many, or a class if the clone is expanded.

size	D	V	J	DNA	CDR3
-	TRBD1	TRBV11-3	TRBJ1-1	TGTGCCAGCAGCCAAGGGGGACAGGGGGACACTGAAGCTTTCTTT	CASSQGGQGDTEAFF
-	TRBD2	TRBV27	TRBJ2-1	TGTGCCAGCAGTTTATTTTCAAGCGGGGCTCACAATGAGCAGTTCTTC	CASSLFSSGAHNEQFF
-	-	TRBV30	TRBJ1-2	TGTGCTGGCCTTGGGGAGGGGGACGCGTTGGGTGGCTACACCTTC	CAGLGEGDALGGYTF
-	TRBD2	TRBV2	TRBJ2-1	TGTGCCATCTCGTCCGGGACTAGCGGGAGTTTAGAGGAGTTCTTC	CAISSGTSGSLEEFF
-	-	TRBV6-2/TRBV6-3	TRBJ1-5	TGTGCCAGCAGCCCTACAGGGATCAATCGGCCCCAGCATTTT	CASSPTGINRPQHF
-	-	TRBV7-9	TRBJ2-7	TGTGCCAGCAGCCTAGAGGGGCCTTTTTACGAGCAGTACTTC	CASSLEGPFYEQYF
-	TRBD2	TRBV7-2	TRBJ2-1	TGTGCCAGCAGGCTGGAAGCGGGGGGGGCTAATGAGCAGTTCTTC	CASRLEAGGANEQFF
-	-	TRBV18	TRBJ1-1	TGTGCCAGCTCCCCGGGGGGGGACACTGAAGCTTTCTTT	CASSPGGDTEAFF
-	-	TRBV5-5	TRBJ2-3	TGTGCCAGCAGTGACACGCAGAATACGCAGTATTTT	CASSDTQNTQYF
-	-	TRBV6-5	TRBJ1-1	TGTGCCAGCAGAGCCGGGACATTGAACACTGAAGCTTTCTTT	CASRAGTLNTEAFF
-	-	TRBV19	TRBJ1-5	TGTGCCAGTAGTATTGTCTTGGGGGACACCCAGCATCAGCCCCAGCATTTT	CASSIVLGDTQHQPQHF
-	-	TRBV19	TRBJ1-1	TGTGCCTGCCGACCAGAGGGTAAGAACACTGAAGCTTTCTTT	CACRPEGKNTEAFF
-	-	TRBV6-5	TRBJ1-1	TGTGCCAGCAGTTACTCGGGACAAACGAACACTGAAGCTTTCTTT	CASSYSGQTNTEAFF
-	TRBD2	TRBV13	TRBJ2-1	TGTGCCAGCAGCCCTCAACTAGCGGGCAATGAGCAGTTCTTC	CASSPQLAGNEQFF
few	-	TRBV29-1	TRBJ2-7	TGCAGCGTAGGTACAGGGGGAGGGGAGCAGTACTTC	CSVGTGGGEQYF
medium-sized	TRBD1	TRBV4-3	TRBJ2-2	TGCGCCAGCAGCCAAGATTGGGACAGGGGTAACACCGGGGAGCTGTTTTTT	CASSQDWDRGNTGELFF
-	TRBD1	TRBV11-2	TRBJ2-1	TGTGCCAGCAGCGAGACCGGGACAGGGGTTAGCAATGAGCAGTTCTTC	CASSETGTGVSNEQFF
-	TRBD1	TRBV27	TRBJ2-1	TGTGCCAGCAAAGGACAGGGGTCTGAGCAGTTCTTC	CASKGQGSEQFF
-	-	TRBV3-1/TRBV3-2	TRBJ2-5	TGTGCCAGCAGTTCTCGGGGGACCCAAGAGACCCAGTACTTC	CASSSRGTQETQYF
few	TRBD1	TRBV19	TRBJ1-5	TGTGCCAGTAGTCCCTATCGGGACAGCGGCAATCAGCCCCAGCATTTT	CASSPYRDSGNQPQHF